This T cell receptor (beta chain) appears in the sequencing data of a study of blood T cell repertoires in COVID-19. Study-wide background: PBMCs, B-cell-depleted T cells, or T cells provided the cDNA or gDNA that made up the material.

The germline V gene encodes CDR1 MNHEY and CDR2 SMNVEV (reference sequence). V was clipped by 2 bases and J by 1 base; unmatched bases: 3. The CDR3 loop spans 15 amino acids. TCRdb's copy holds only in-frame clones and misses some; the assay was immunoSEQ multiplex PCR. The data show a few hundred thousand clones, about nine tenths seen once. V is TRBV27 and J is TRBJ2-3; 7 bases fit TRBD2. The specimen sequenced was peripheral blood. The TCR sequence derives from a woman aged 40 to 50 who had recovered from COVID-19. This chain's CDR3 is CASSLEAGGTDTQYF. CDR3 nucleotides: TGTGCCAGCAGTTTAGAGGCGGGAGGCACAGATACGCAGTATTTT.